This is a list of T cell receptor beta chains from one sample in a study of immune evolution from preneoplasia to lung adenocarcinoma. Sequencing was performed with immunoSEQ multiplex PCR; in TCRdb, only in-frame clones are kept and a portion is missing. This sample has approximately 9,000 clones; roughly 77% occur once, and the top ten carry 9% to 10%. The source material was FFPE minimally invasive lung adenocarcinoma tissue. The source of these receptors is an older donor with lung adenocarcinoma. CDR3s include the opening cysteine and the closing phenylalanine or tryptophan. Fields, in order: J gene, D gene, V gene, clone size, CDR3 protein, CDR3 DNA. A D gene is named only where the DNA matches it firmly. Size tells how often a clone was seen (once, few, many) or the class of an expanded clone, and some rows leave it out.

TRBJ1-3 | NA | TRBV2 | few | CATRQALTGNTIYF | TGTGCCACCCGGCAGGCGCTGACTGGAAACACCATATATTTT
TRBJ2-3 | NA | TRBV5-1 | NA | CASRLEGADTQYF | TGCGCCAGCAGACTGGAAGGAGCAGATACGCAGTATTTT
TRBJ1-1 | NA | TRBV28 | NA | CASSLRAPFNTEAFF | TGTGCCAGCAGTTTGCGAGCCCCTTTTAACACTGAAGCTTTCTTT
TRBJ2-3 | NA | TRBV6-5 | NA | CASSSLGQGSDTQYF | TGTGCCAGCAGTTCCCTGGGTCAGGGGTCAGATACGCAGTATTTT
TRBJ2-7 | NA | TRBV7-1 | NA | CASSSPESDYEQYF | TGTGCCAGCAGCTCCCCCGAGTCGGACTACGAGCAGTACTTC
TRBJ1-1 | NA | TRBV5-5 | NA | CASSLEGGKVQAFF | TGTGCCAGCAGCTTGGAAGGGGGGAAAGTTCAAGCTTTCTTT
TRBJ2-2 | TRBD2 | TRBV25-1 | NA | CASSATSGKTGELFF | TGTGCCAGCAGTGCCACTAGCGGGAAGACCGGGGAGCTGTTTTTT
TRBJ2-5 | NA | TRBV9 | NA | CASSVEGIETQYF | TGTGCCAGCAGCGTAGAAGGGATAGAGACCCAGTACTTC
TRBJ2-7 | NA | TRBV21-1 | few | CASSKDRQGSSYEQYF | TGTGCCAGCAGCAAAGATCGGCAGGGGAGCTCCTACGAGCAGTACTTC
TRBJ2-6 | NA | TRBV19 | NA | CASSILGGANVLTF | TGTGCCAGTAGTATTCTGGGGGGGGCCAACGTCCTGACTTTC
TRBJ2-7 | NA | TRBV11-2 | NA | CASSLHSYEQYF | TGTGCCAGCAGCCTTCACTCCTACGAGCAGTACTTC
TRBJ1-1 | TRBD1 | TRBV5-5 | NA | CASSLGTGIGPGGFF | TGTGCCAGCAGCCTGGGGACAGGTATAGGTCCGGGTGGGTTCTTT
TRBJ2-3 | TRBD2 | TRBV11-3 | NA | CASSWTRRDTQYF | TGTGCCAGCAGCTGGACTAGACGGGATACGCAGTATTTT
TRBJ2-7 | NA | TRBV28 | NA | CASTPRGPPSEQYF | TGTGCCAGCACCCCGCGGGGGCCACCGAGCGAGCAGTACTTC
TRBJ2-5 | NA | TRBV10-3 | NA | CAISEGRGKETQYF | TGTGCCATCAGTGAGGGGAGGGGGAAAGAGACCCAGTACTTC
TRBJ2-2 | NA | TRBV18 | NA | CASSPLVGNTGELFF | TGTGCCAGCTCACCACTCGTAGGGAACACCGGGGAGCTGTTTTTT
TRBJ1-5 | NA | TRBV6-1 | NA | CASTLGQPNQPQHF | TGTGCCAGCACTTTAGGACAGCCGAATCAGCCCCAGCATTTT
TRBJ2-7 | TRBD1 | TRBV28 | NA | CASTAPGQGSYEQYF | TGTGCCAGCACCGCCCCGGGACAGGGCTCCTACGAGCAGTACTTC
TRBJ2-5 | TRBD2 | TRBV7-9 | NA | CASSALLAGSETQYF | TGTGCCAGCAGCGCCTTACTAGCGGGTTCGGAGACCCAGTACTTC
TRBJ1-6 | NA | TRBV30 | NA | CAWTGTYNSPLHF | TGTGCCTGGACGGGGACCTATAATTCACCCCTCCACTTT
TRBJ2-1 | TRBD2 | TRBV6-1 | NA | CASSLSGSLDNEQFF | TGTGCCAGCAGTCTTAGCGGGAGCTTGGACAATGAGCAGTTCTTC
TRBJ2-7 | NA | TRBV21-1 | once | CASSKWDSLGDEQYF | TGTGCCAGCAGCAAATGGGACTCGCTTGGGGACGAGCAGTACTTC
TRBJ2-4 | TRBD2 | TRBV27 | NA | CASSLSWAFSGSVKNIQYF | TGTGCCAGCAGTTTATCGTGGGCGTTTAGCGGGAGCGTCAAAAACATTCAGTACTTC
TRBJ2-2 | TRBD1 | TRBV6-1 | once | CATRDRGELFF | TGTGCCACCCGGGACAGGGGGGAGCTGTTTTTT
TRBJ2-5 | NA | TRBV5-1 | NA | CASSYSETQYF | TGCGCCAGCAGCTATTCAGAGACCCAGTACTTC
TRBJ1-2 | TRBD1 | TRBV29-1 | NA | CSVATGQGDYGYTF | TGCAGCGTGGCCACCGGACAGGGGGACTATGGCTACACCTTC
TRBJ1-4 | NA | TRBV6-1 | NA | CASIPDIGKLFF | TGTGCCAGCATTCCGGACATCGGAAAACTGTTTTTT